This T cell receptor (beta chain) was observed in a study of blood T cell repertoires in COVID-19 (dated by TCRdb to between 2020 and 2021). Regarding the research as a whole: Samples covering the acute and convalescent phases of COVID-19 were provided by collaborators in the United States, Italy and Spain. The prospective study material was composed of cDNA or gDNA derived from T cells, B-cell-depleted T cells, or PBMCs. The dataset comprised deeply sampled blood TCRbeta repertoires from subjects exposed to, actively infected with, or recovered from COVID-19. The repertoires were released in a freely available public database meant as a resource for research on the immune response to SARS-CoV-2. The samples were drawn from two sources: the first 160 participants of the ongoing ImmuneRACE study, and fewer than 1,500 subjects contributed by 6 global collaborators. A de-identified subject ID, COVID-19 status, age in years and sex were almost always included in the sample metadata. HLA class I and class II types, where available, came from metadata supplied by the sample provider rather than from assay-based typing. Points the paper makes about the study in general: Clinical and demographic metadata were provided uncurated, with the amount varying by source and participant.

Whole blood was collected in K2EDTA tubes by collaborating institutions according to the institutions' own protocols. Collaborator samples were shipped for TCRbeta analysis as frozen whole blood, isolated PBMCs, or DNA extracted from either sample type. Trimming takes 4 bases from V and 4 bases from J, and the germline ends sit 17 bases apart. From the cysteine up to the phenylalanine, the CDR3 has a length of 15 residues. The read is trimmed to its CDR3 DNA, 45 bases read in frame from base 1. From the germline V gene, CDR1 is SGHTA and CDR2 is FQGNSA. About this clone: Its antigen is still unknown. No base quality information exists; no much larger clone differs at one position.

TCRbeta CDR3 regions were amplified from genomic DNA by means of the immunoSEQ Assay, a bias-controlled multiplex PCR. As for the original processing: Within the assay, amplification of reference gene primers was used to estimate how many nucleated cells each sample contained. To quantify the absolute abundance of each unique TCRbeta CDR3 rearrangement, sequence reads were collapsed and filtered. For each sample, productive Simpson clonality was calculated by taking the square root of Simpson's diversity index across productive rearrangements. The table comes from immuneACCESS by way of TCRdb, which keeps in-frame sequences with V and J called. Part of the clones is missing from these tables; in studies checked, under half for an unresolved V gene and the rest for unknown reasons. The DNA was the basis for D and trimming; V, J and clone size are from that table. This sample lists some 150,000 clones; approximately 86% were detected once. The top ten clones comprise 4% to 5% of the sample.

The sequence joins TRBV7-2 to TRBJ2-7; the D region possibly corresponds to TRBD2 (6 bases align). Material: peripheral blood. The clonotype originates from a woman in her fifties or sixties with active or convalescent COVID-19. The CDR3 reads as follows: CASSSSRGGWYEQYF. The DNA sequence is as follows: TGTGCCAGCAGCTCCTCGCGGGGTGGGTGGTACGAGCAGTACTTC.